The entry that follows covers one T cell receptor beta chain sequence. Its antigen is undetermined. This sample was included in a study of post-analysis software for immune sequencing data. Study-wide background: The cohort encompassed relapsing-remitting, secondary progressive and progressive-relapsing multiple sclerosis disease courses.

Unique molecular identifiers were present in the TCR beta cDNA libraries. There were roughly 0.95 to 11 million T cells, and roughly 0.5 million cDNA molecules came from them. TCRdb itself ran the PCR reads through MiXCR, one entry per CDR3 protein. The top ten clones hold approximately 4.3% of a sample with roughly 870,000 distinct CDR3 sequences, roughly 58% of them seen once. This CDR3 comprises 15 residues. CDR1 and CDR2 from the germline V gene are SGHTA and FQGNSA. Overall study findings and caveats: People with multiple sclerosis had a significantly lower normalized Chao1 diversity than controls did. Same-batch preparations were strongly co-clustered by F measure. Compared with controls, patients had more of five TRBV segments, including TRBV5-6, TRBV5-1 and TRBV20-1.

Sequencing was done on a sample of blood. J is TRBJ2-4 and V is TRBV7-2; D call uncertain. The better agreement between TRBJ2-7 and the DNA end casts doubt on the J call. The sequence was obtained from a girl aged 5-17 years with multiple sclerosis. This chain's CDR3 is CASSLRAPSPVEQYF. The CDR3, as DNA: TGTGCCAGCAGCTTAAGGGCGCCTTCGCCTGTCGAGCAGTACTTC.